Listed below are T cell receptor beta chains from one sample, sequenced in a study of T cells after yellow fever vaccination. Via MiXCR, TCRdb re-called the 5' RACE reads, giving one row per CDR3 protein. This sample yields some 340,000 distinct CDR3 sequences, of which about 4% are seen a single time; around 24% belongs to the top ten. Material: PBMCs, obtained 5 days after the yellow fever booster vaccination. These receptors came from a man between 18 and 29 years old who received the YFV17D yellow fever vaccine. Each CDR3 is given with its conserved first and last residue. D genes are given only for firm matches. Clone size is shown for a subset of rows, as once, few, many or a class of expanded clone.

v_gene	j_gene	abundance	d_gene	CDR3aa	CDR3nt
TRBV5-1	TRBJ2-1	many	TRBD2	CASSLVGLDTEQFF	TGCGCCAGCAGCTTGGTAGGACTAGACACTGAGCAGTTCTTC
TRBV28	TRBJ2-6	-	-	CASSFGSTGANVLTF	TGTGCCAGCAGTTTTGGCAGCACTGGGGCCAACGTCCTGACTTTC
TRBV7-2	TRBJ2-1	-	TRBD1	CASSSRDRGLIEQFF	TGTGCCAGCAGCTCCCGGGACAGGGGACTCATTGAGCAGTTCTTC
TRBV12-3/TRBV12-4	TRBJ2-7	-	TRBD2	CASSPRLAGVLPQYF	TGTGCCAGCAGTCCTCGACTAGCGGGGGTCCTCCCCCAGTACTTC
TRBV20-1	TRBJ1-2	few	TRBD1	CSAQSGGQGAFGYTF	TGCAGTGCCCAAAGTGGGGGACAGGGGGCGTTTGGCTACACCTTC
TRBV7-9	TRBJ2-7	-	TRBD1	CASSSDPGTGEQYF	TGTGCCAGCAGCTCAGACCCCGGGACAGGGGAGCAGTACTTC
TRBV20-1	TRBJ1-3	-	TRBD1	CSARARDRAGNTIYF	TGCAGTGCTAGAGCCCGGGACAGGGCTGGAAACACCATATATTTT
TRBV24-1	TRBJ2-3	many	-	CATSDSQTSTDTQYF	TGTGCCACCAGTGACAGCCAAACAAGCACAGATACGCAGTATTTT
TRBV5-1	TRBJ2-3	-	-	CASSLAVAALGNTQYF	TGCGCCAGCAGCTTGGCTGTCGCGGCACTGGGGAATACGCAGTATTTT
TRBV5-1	TRBJ1-5	many	-	CASSLVGASNQPQHF	TGCGCCAGCAGCTTGGTGGGGGCCAGCAATCAGCCCCAGCATTTT
TRBV27	TRBJ2-7	many	-	CASSPTAWSIGDEQYF	TGTGCCAGCAGTCCTACTGCTTGGTCCATAGGAGACGAGCAGTACTTC
TRBV18	TRBJ1-4	many	-	CASSQEQTGLFF	TGTGCCAGCTCCCAGGAGCAGACAGGACTGTTTTTT
TRBV14	TRBJ1-4	-	-	CASSQVAGASNEKLFF	TGTGCCAGCAGCCAAGTAGCAGGGGCGTCTAATGAAAAACTGTTTTTT
TRBV6-5	TRBJ2-6	few	-	CASSYVGDTGANVLTF	TGTGCCAGCAGTTACGTAGGGGACACTGGGGCCAACGTCCTGACTTTC
TRBV29-1	TRBJ2-3	-	-	CSVGGSRTDTQYF	TGCAGCGTTGGTGGCTCGCGCACAGATACGCAGTATTTT
TRBV11-1	TRBJ2-1	few	-	CASSSPFPRNEQFF	TGTGCCAGCAGCTCCCCCTTCCCCCGAAATGAGCAGTTCTTC
TRBV4-1	TRBJ2-1	few	TRBD2	CASSQVRLAGADTYNEQFF	TGCGCCAGCAGCCAAGTTCGACTAGCGGGGGCCGATACCTACAATGAGCAGTTCTTC
TRBV4-2	TRBJ1-4	-	-	CASSQETQGREKLFF	TGTGCCAGCAGCCAAGAGACCCAGGGGAGGGAAAAACTGTTTTTT
TRBV28	TRBJ2-5	few	-	CAVTSPGRGLRETQYF	TGTGCCGTAACGTCCCCCGGACGGGGGCTCCGGGAGACCCAGTACTTC
TRBV11-2	TRBJ1-3	many	TRBD1	CASSLRTGLDTIYF	TGTGCCAGCAGCCTCCGGACAGGGTTAGACACCATATATTTT
TRBV11-2	TRBJ2-3	-	-	CASSLSGKDTQYF	TGTGCCAGCAGCTTATCGGGTAAAGATACGCAGTATTTT
TRBV10-3	TRBJ1-2	few	-	CAISESLGRSLYGYTF	TGTGCCATCAGTGAGTCTTTAGGCAGGTCGCTCTATGGCTACACCTTC
TRBV5-1	TRBJ2-2	many	TRBD2	CASSHGLAYTGELFF	TGCGCCAGCAGCCATGGACTAGCTTACACCGGGGAGCTGTTTTTT
TRBV5-5	TRBJ2-7	few	TRBD1	CASSGWTGVASEQYF	TGTGCCAGCAGCGGGTGGACAGGGGTGGCTAGCGAGCAGTACTTC
TRBV7-8	TRBJ1-1	-	-	CASSPPDRRGTEAFF	TGTGCCAGCAGCCCACCTGACAGGCGCGGCACTGAAGCTTTCTTT
TRBV6-5	TRBJ1-6	few	-	CASSDRSSYNSPLHF	TGTGCCAGCAGCGACAGAAGCTCCTATAATTCACCCCTCCACTTT